This T cell receptor beta chain was captured by sequencing in a study of CD8 T cells in Susac syndrome. Study conclusions and caveats: It was acknowledged in the study that the number of individuals who were included in its TCR sequencing and HLA analysis was relatively small.

About this clonotype itself: The antigen is undetermined.

Blood CD8+ and CD4+ T cells underwent high-throughput TCR beta sequencing. The diagnostic criteria for definite or probable disease, as recently defined, were met by the patients with Susac syndrome. This CDR3 comprises 16 residues. V shed 4 bases and J shed 5 bases, with 24 bases lying between them. CDR1 GTSNPN and CDR2 SVGIG come from the germline V gene (reference sequence). The RNA, about 0.5 to 1 ug, was put through reverse transcription using random hexamers. TCR beta CDR3 was amplified by immunoSEQ covering 54 Vbeta and 13 Jbeta. A single record per CDR3 protein comes from TCRdb applying MiXCR to the immunoSEQ multiplex PCR reads. The repertoire holds 200,000 or so distinct CDR3 sequences, approximately 95% seen once, with roughly 0.15% in the top ten.

Input material: CD8+ T cells from PBMCs. The clonotype comes from a human donor with Susac syndrome. This chain joins TRBV30 and TRBJ2-7, with D perhaps TRBD1 (6 bases). The CDR3 DNA reads TGTGCCTGGACTCGAAAAGGACAGATCCCTTCCCACGAGCAGTACTTC. Amino acid sequence: CAWTRKGQIPSHEQYF.